The 13 T cell receptor beta chains below all came from one sample that was sequenced in a study of blood T cell repertoires in COVID-19. Assay used: immunoSEQ multiplex PCR; TCRdb lists only in-frame clones, some missing. The table lists roughly 290,000 clones, about 85% of them singletons, with around 1% in the top ten. The sample comprised peripheral blood. The source is a human donor with COVID-19, enrolled during active disease. The donor label of this sample is uncertain.

The rearrangement uses TRBV5-5 and TRBJ2-5; tentative D call: TRBD2 (5 bases). Germline V gene data show CDR1 as SGHKS and CDR2 as YYEKEE (reference sequence). The CDR3 consists of 15 residues. The ends were cut back, 9 bases at V and 2 bases at J, with 20 bases in the middle. The CDR3 protein is CATTPWGETQETQYF. The CDR3 DNA reads as TGTGCCACCACCCCGTGGGGAGAGACACAAGAGACCCAGTACTTC.

This rearrangement joins TRBV30 to TRBJ2-5; D perhaps matches TRBD1 (5 bases). Germline V gene lookup returns CDR1 GTSNPN and CDR2 SVGIG (reference sequence). The CDR3 length is 11 residues. Trimming took off 5 bases at V and 4 bases at J, with 8 bases between the two ends. This CDR3 is CAWDSIETQYF. The CDR3 DNA reads as TGTGCCTGGGACAGCATAGAGACCCAGTACTTC.

V usage is TRBV5-6 and J usage is TRBJ2-1, with 7 bases fitting TRBD2. Germline assignment: CDR1 SGHDT and CDR2 YYEEEE. After removal of 4 bases from V and 0 bases from J, the junction contained 4 bases not matched to a gene. The CDR3 covers 15 residues. The CDR3 DNA follows: TGTGCCAGCAGCCCCGGCGGGAGCTCCTACAATGAGCAGTTCTTC. Translated: CASSPGGSSYNEQFF.

The chain is built from TRBV7-9 and TRBJ2-2; TRBD1 matches at 11 bases. This CDR3 spans 16 amino acids. From germline, CDR1 is SEHNR and CDR2 FQNEAQ (reference sequence). V lost 1 base and J lost 3; bases outside the gene matches: 1. The CDR3 loop reads CASSLVGQGDTGELFF. Here the CDR3 DNA reads TGTGCCAGCAGCTTAGTGGGACAGGGGGACACCGGGGAGCTGTTTTTT.

V is TRBV11-2 and J is TRBJ2-1, with D unclear. The germline gives CDR1 SGHAT, CDR2 FQNNGV. This CDR3 comprises 13 residues. The V and J ends lost 5 bases and 9 bases respectively, with 14 bases between them. CDR3 in DNA: TGTGCCAGCAGCATACCTAGAAGTAGTGAGCAGTTCTTC. Translating gives CASSIPRSSEQFF.

This chain joins TRBV6-5 and TRBJ1-1; D is uncertain. V shed 3 bases and J shed 1 base, with 12 bases lying between them. This CDR3 comprises 15 residues. The germline gives CDR1 MNHEY, CDR2 SVGAGI. The CDR3 DNA reads as TGTGCCAGCAGTTATGTGGCAGATTGGAACACTGAAGCTTTCTTT. This encodes CASSYVADWNTEAFF.

The rearrangement links TRBV12-3 or TRBV12-4 to TRBJ1-2; D may be TRBD1 (6 bases). V lost 5 bases to trimming and J lost 7 bases, with 11 bases between them. This CDR3 is 12 amino acids long. CDR3 nucleotides: TGTGCCAGCAGTCCACAGGGTGCTGGCTACACCTTC. Amino acid sequence: CASSPQGAGYTF.

This rearrangement joins TRBV11-2 to TRBJ2-7, with D possibly being TRBD2 (6 bases). The CDR3 is 11 residues long. Trimming removed 7 bases from V and 11 bases from J, with 15 bases in between. Germline V gene sequence: CDR1 SGHAT, CDR2 FQNNGV. CDR3 sequence reads: CASNRGGKKYF. The CDR3 DNA sequence: TGTGCCAGCAACCGGGGAGGAAAGAAGTACTTC.

CDR3 sequence (DNA): TGTGCCTGGAGGGCCACAGGCTTTTATGGCTACACCTTC. Residues: CAWRATGFYGYTF. The chain combines TRBV30 with TRBJ1-2; perhaps TRBD1 as D (5 bases). Trimming took off 3 bases at V and 5 bases at J, with 13 bases between the two ends. Germline CDR1 is GTSNPN and CDR2 is SVGIG (reference sequence). CDR3 length: 13 residues. The entire variable domain, with the rest obtained from reference TRBV30 and TRBJ1-2, is as follows: SQTIHQWPATLVQPVGSPLSLECTVEGTSNPNLYWYRQAAGRGLQLLFYSVGIGQISSEVPQNLSASRPQDRQFILSSKKLLLSDSGFYLCAWRATGFYGYTFGSGTRLTVV.

This chain joins TRBV5-1 and TRBJ1-5; TRBD1 might be the D (5 bases). CDR1 and CDR2 (germline): SGHRS, YFSETQ. CDR3 length equals 15 residues. The V gene lost 0 bases and the J gene lost 3 bases, with 10 bases spanning the gap. The CDR3 bases are TGCGCCAGCAGCTTGGAAGGGGCAGACAATCAGCCCCAGCATTTT. Protein product: CASSLEGADNQPQHF.

CDR3: CASSLAGGSTDTQYF. The CDR3 DNA follows: TGTGCCAGCAGCCTAGCGGGAGGCTCCACAGATACGCAGTATTTT. This chain uses TRBV28 with TRBJ2-3; 11 bases fit TRBD2. Germline lookup yields CDR1 MDHEN and CDR2 SYDVKM. The CDR3 covers 15 residues. V gave up 6 bases and J gave up 2 bases; unmatched junction bases: 4.

The genes are TRBV6-6 and TRBJ1-2, with 9 nucleotides matching TRBD1. V lost 5 bases to trimming and J lost 7 bases; unmatched junction nucleotides: 23. This CDR3 comprises 19 residues. Germline-derived CDR1 and CDR2 are MNHNY and SVGAGI (reference sequence). In DNA form, the CDR3 reads TGTGCCAGCAGTCTCTCTCCCACAGGGGGCGCAGGGACTTATGGTGGCTACACCTTC. Its protein is CASSLSPTGGAGTYGGYTF.

This clone was found once. The chain recombines TRBV6-2 or TRBV6-3 with TRBJ2-7, with 9 bases identical to TRBD1. J gave up 5 bases and V 4 bases, and 6 bases lay outside the gene matches. CDR1 and CDR2 from the germline V gene are MNHEY and SVGEGT. The CDR3 length is 14 residues. The CDR3 is CASSSDRGNDEQYF. CDR3 nucleotides: TGTGCCAGCAGTTCGGACAGGGGAAATGACGAGCAGTACTTC.